Sequencing of this T cell receptor beta chain was carried out in a study of siplizumab effects on memory and regulatory T cells. Regarding the study as a whole: Poor capture below about 10^-5 frequency left most alloreactive clones unmapped to unstimulated subsets. Confirmation was lacking for the suppressive function of proliferating Tregs derived from siplizumab cultures. The diversity of naive T cells seemed greater than that of memory cells, and their alloresponse contribution seemed major. Among mappable alloreactive CD4+ clones, the Treg-derived fraction averaged approximately 75% with siplizumab versus 25% to 30% in controls.

As concerns this clone: Antigen unknown.

The germline gives CDR1 KGHSH, CDR2 LQKENI. The V end lost 3 bases, the J end lost 4 bases, and 12 bases lay between the germline ends. The length of the CDR3 is 14 residues. Assay used: immunoSEQ multiplex PCR; TCRdb lists only in-frame clones, some missing. Found here are roughly 120,000 clones, 92% of them singletons; the top ten hold around 0.75%. The chain couples TRBV18 to TRBJ1-1; a weak D match, TRBD1 (5 bases). Material for sequencing was Tregs sorted from blood. The clonotype originates from a human donor in good health. The CDR3 region has the DNA TGTGCCAGCTCACCGGGGGGGTTCGGCACTGAAGCTTTCTTT. Translated: CASSPGGFGTEAFF.